This section outlines one TCR beta chain sequence together with its context. No antigen is known for it. No much larger clone is present one base from it, and per-base qualities are unavailable. The label giving this sample's time point can be read as: baseline before first vaccination. Vaccinee samples were obtained from the UK trials COV001 and COV002, which included a single-blind randomized controlled phase 2/3 trial of AZD1222 (ChAdOx1 nCoV-19) in healthy adults. For TCRbeta chain sequencing, PBMC samples were collected from trial participants at day 0 and at day 28 after the second dose. The CDR3 regions of human TCRbeta chains were analyzed by immunosequencing. In the authors' own workflow: Repertoire TCRs were checked for matches against a reference library of SARS-CoV-2-specific TCRs that had been generated using the MIRA antigen-specificity platform. Breadth was defined as the fraction of unique TCRs that were SARS-CoV-2-associated. Depth was defined as the fraction of total T cells that were SARS-CoV-2-associated. Using the MIRA data, each spike-specific TCR was mapped to the spike region that the TCR reacts to and placed in a CD4 or CD8 class. Log10-transformed breadth and depth values were compared by one-way ANOVA with Sidak's multiple comparisons tests. The table comes from immuneACCESS by way of TCRdb, which keeps in-frame sequences with V and J called. Part of the clones is missing from these tables; in studies checked, under half for an unresolved V gene and the rest for unknown reasons. V, J and clone size are taken as reported in that table, and D and trimming were inferred from the DNA itself. Present in this sample are 100,000 to 150,000 clones, roughly 87% of which were seen just once. The ten largest clones take up over 1.2% of the sample.

This specimen belongs to a study of T cell responses to AZD1222 COVID-19 vaccine (dated by TCRdb to about 2021). As for the study more broadly: AZD1222 recipients with second doses at about 4 weeks or about 12 weeks were pooled, because spike-specific TCR depth and breadth did not differ between schedules. A total of over 230 trial participants underwent TCR sequencing, of whom about 210 received two doses of AZD1222 and about 25 received two doses of the MenACWY control vaccine. Trial participants were enrolled into age subgroups of 18-55, 56-69 and 70-plus years, which contained about 150, 28 and 57 TCR-sequenced participants, respectively.

The paper's findings and limits, for the study overall: Because no samples from the day 14 peak response were available, repertoires could be characterized only after the peak T cell response. The 56-69-year group was small, and its depth increase did not reach significance, likely because of low power. Epitopes outside the regions mutated in the B.1.351 and B.1.1.7 variants were reportedly recognized by nearly half of the unique spike-specific TCRs. After two AZD1222 doses, spike-specific TCR breadth and depth were significantly higher than at day 0 and than in MenACWY recipients. Most participants were white British and females outnumbered males, and the authors suggested that clonal diversity may have been underestimated. Conclusions about previously exposed vaccinees are limited because only five to seven AZD1222 recipients were SARS-CoV-2 seropositive at baseline. The whole spike protein was spanned by vaccine-associated CD4 TCRs, and dominant responses were seen in regions 160-218 and 743-854.

This receptor was identified in an adult in good health. The material was peripheral blood, obtained on day 0 of AZD1222 vaccination.

This receptor carries the CDR3 CASSKSGQGRTEAFF. The DNA sequence follows: TGTGCCAGCAGCAAATCGGGACAGGGGAGGACTGAAGCTTTCTTT. This sequence uses TRBV7-9 and TRBJ1-1; 10 junctional bases match TRBD1. Spanning cysteine to phenylalanine, the CDR3 consists of 15 amino acids. The retained sequence is limited to the CDR3, 45 bases, with the frame set at the first base. V loses 5 bases at its end and J loses 5 bases; junction bases beyond the gene matches: 8. According to the germline V gene (reference sequence), CDR1 reads SEHNR and CDR2 reads FQNEAQ.